Sequencing of this T cell receptor beta chain was carried out in a study of T-cell memory formation after mild COVID-19. V lost 0 bases and J 0 bases, leaving 11 bases between the germline ends. CDR3 length: 17 residues. Germline V gene sequence: CDR1 SGHTA, CDR2 FQGNSA. This clonotype has just a few counts. TCRdb used MiXCR to reprocess the 5' RACE reads, holding one entry per CDR3 protein. Among under 650,000 distinct CDR3 sequences, 15% to 20% were seen once, and the ten largest hold 12%. This receptor was identified in an adult woman who had mild COVID-19 (a few samples of this study predate the infection). Cell type and time point are not known. The chain has TRBV7-2 and TRBJ1-4; the D is unclear. The sequencing sample was made of PBMCs or a T cell subset sorted from them (not recorded which). The CDR3, as DNA: TGTGCCAGCAGCTTAGCGCGGTCACTATCAACTAATGAAAAACTGTTTTTT. This translates into CASSLARSLSTNEKLFF.